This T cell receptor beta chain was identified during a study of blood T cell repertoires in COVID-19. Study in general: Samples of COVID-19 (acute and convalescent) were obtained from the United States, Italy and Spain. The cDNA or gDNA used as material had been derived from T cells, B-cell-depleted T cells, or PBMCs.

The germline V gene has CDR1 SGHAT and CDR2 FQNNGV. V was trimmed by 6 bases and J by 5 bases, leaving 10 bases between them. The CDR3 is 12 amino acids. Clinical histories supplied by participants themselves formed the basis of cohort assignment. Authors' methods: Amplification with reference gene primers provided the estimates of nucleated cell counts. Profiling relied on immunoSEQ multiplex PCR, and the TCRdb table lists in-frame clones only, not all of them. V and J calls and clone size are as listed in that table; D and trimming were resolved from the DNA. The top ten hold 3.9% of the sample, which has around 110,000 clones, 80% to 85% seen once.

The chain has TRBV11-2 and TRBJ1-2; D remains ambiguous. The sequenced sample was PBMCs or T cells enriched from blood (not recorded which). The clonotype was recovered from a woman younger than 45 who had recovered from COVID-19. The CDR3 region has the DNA TGTGCCAGCAGTGGGAGGGTGTATGGCTACACCTTC. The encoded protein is CASSGRVYGYTF.